This TCR beta chain appears in the sequencing data of a study of blood T cell repertoires in COVID-19. As for the study in general: Spain, Italy and the United States supplied samples that represented acute and convalescent COVID-19. The cDNA or gDNA used as material had been derived from T cells, B-cell-depleted T cells, or PBMCs.

Original analysis: Amplifying reference gene primers gave estimates of nucleated cell counts. Assay: immunoSEQ multiplex PCR; the TCRdb copy retains only in-frame clones and omits some. V, J and clone size are taken as reported in that table, and D and trimming were inferred from the DNA itself. The table has roughly 250,000 clones, about 90% seen once. The germline V gene has CDR1 SNHLY and CDR2 FYNNEI. The CDR3 is made up of 19 amino acids. Germline trimming cut 4 bases from V and 1 base from J; bases unmatched to any gene: 13. The sample taken for sequencing was peripheral blood. This TCR was sampled from a woman in her forties with acute or convalescent COVID-19. V gene TRBV2 combines with J gene TRBJ2-6, with 7 bases aligning to TRBD1. CDR3 coding DNA: TGTGCCAGCAGTGCCAGGAGGACAGGCCCGAATTCTGGGGCCAACGTCCTGACTTTC. Translated: CASSARRTGPNSGANVLTF.